Shown below are 10 T cell receptor beta chains from a single sample sequenced in a study of T cell responses to AZD1222 COVID-19 vaccine. TCRdb's table, derived via immunoSEQ multiplex PCR, lists solely in-frame clones and lacks some. Of some 110,000 clones detected, over 80% appear once; the ten largest clones hold 7% to 10%. The input for sequencing was peripheral blood, taken on day 0 of AZD1222 vaccination. All receptors come from an adult in good health.

The chain uses TRBV28 and TRBJ2-7; D is perhaps TRBD1 (5 bases). The germline V and J ends were trimmed by 10 bases and 0 bases, with 13 bases remaining between them. CDR1 and CDR2 from the germline V gene are MDHEN and SYDVKM. The CDR3 spans 13 residues. The CDR3 DNA sequence: TGTGCCATCCGACAGAGTCCCTCCTACGAGCAGTACTTC. Translated, it gives CAIRQSPSYEQYF.

The V and J genes are TRBV18 and TRBJ2-6; the match to TRBD1 covers 9 bases. Germline CDR1 and CDR2: KGHSH and LQKENI. This CDR3 spans 22 amino acids. V lost 4 bases to trimming and J lost 0 bases; unmatched junction nucleotides: 19. This CDR3 is CASSRQGGSTGTRFSGANVLTF. The CDR3 bases are TGTGCCAGCTCACGACAGGGGGGCTCTACAGGGACCAGGTTCTCTGGGGCCAACGTCCTGACTTTC.

The chain carries TRBV19 and TRBJ1-2, with D possibly matching TRBD1 (5 bases). V dropped 1 base and J dropped 5 bases, with 11 bases sitting between them. The CDR3 sequence is 14 residues long. Germline V CDR1 and CDR2: LNHDA, SQIVND (reference sequence). The chain's CDR3 is CASSIAAGNYGYTF. The CDR3 nucleotides are TGTGCCAGTAGTATAGCGGCAGGGAATTATGGCTACACCTTC.

The chain recombines TRBV4-2 with TRBJ2-1, with 15 bases lining up with TRBD2. CDR1 and CDR2 from the germline V gene are LGHNA and YNFKEQ. Trimming removed 1 base from V and 10 bases from J; junction bases left unmatched: 5. CDR3 size: 16 residues. CDR3 coding DNA: TGTGCCAGCAGCCAAGGGACTAGCGGGGGGGCCGGCGAGCAGTTCTTC. Translation: CASSQGTSGGAGEQFF.

The V gene is TRBV2, the J gene TRBJ1-5, with D tentatively TRBD1 (5 bases). The CDR3 has 15 amino acids. Germline loops: CDR1 SNHLY, CDR2 FYNNEI. Between the trimmed V and J ends, which lost 7 bases and 2 bases, there was a span of 15 bases. The chain's CDR3 is CASTFQGVGNQPQHF. CDR3 DNA sequence: TGTGCCAGCACTTTCCAGGGTGTCGGCAATCAGCCCCAGCATTTT.

The chain recombines TRBV6-5 with TRBJ1-1; D may be TRBD1 (5 bases). The V gene's germline CDR1 is MNHEY and CDR2 SVGAGI. The CDR3 loop spans 15 amino acids. The V gene lost 8 bases and the J gene lost 1 base, with 17 bases spanning the gap. The chain's CDR3 is CASFEMGRRNTEAFF. In DNA form, the CDR3 reads TGTGCCAGCTTTGAAATGGGACGGAGGAACACTGAAGCTTTCTTT.

CDR3 sequence (DNA): TGTGCCAGCAGACCCCGGGACAGGGGCACAGATACGCAGTATTTT. It encodes CASRPRDRGTDTQYF. V and J are TRBV27 and TRBJ2-3, with 9 bases fitting TRBD1. V lost 6 bases, J lost 1 base, and 5 bases stayed unmatched. The CDR3 length is 15 residues. Germline-derived CDR1 and CDR2 are MNHEY and SMNVEV (reference sequence).

V and J are TRBV19 and TRBJ1-4; unclear D gene. The CDR3 runs to 16 residues. Germline V CDR1 and CDR2: LNHDA, SQIVND (reference sequence). The V end was cut by 5 bases, the J end by 1 base, with 14 bases between. CDR3 nucleotides: TGTGCCAGTAGTTCAGGACCCAGAGGAACTAATGAAAAACTGTTTTTT. It is translated as CASSSGPRGTNEKLFF.

J is TRBJ2-3 and V is TRBV7-9; 9 positions match TRBD1. This CDR3 has 15 amino acids. V lost 5 bases to trimming and J lost 6 bases; unmatched junction nucleotides: 9. The germline CDR1 and CDR2 sequences are SEHNR and FQNEAQ (reference sequence). CDR3: CASSAGQGGRDTQYF. The CDR3 bases are TGTGCCAGCAGCGCGGGACAGGGAGGGCGGGATACGCAGTATTTT.

This clone appeared once. This sequence joins TRBV11-2 and TRBJ1-1; D call uncertain. V gave up 1 base and J gave up 7 bases, with 4 bases separating them. Germline V gives CDR1 SGHAT, CDR2 FQNNGV. This CDR3 comprises 11 residues. The CDR3 sequence: CASSLGGEAFF. The CDR3 DNA sequence: TGTGCCAGCAGCTTAGGGGGTGAAGCTTTCTTT. Based on the CDR3 plus reference TRBV11-2 and TRBJ1-1, the full variable domain is EAGVAQSPRYKIIEKRQSVAFWCNPISGHATLYWYQQILGQGPKLLIQFQNNGVVDDSQLPKDRFSAERLKGVDSTLKIQPAKLEDSAVYLCASSLGGEAFFGQGTRLTVV.